This T cell receptor beta chain was recorded in a study of blood T cell repertoires in COVID-19 (dated by TCRdb to 2018 to 2020). Some background on the complete study: Samples from collaborators originated in the United States, Italy and Spain and spanned both the acute and convalescent phases of COVID-19. The prospective study material was composed of cDNA or gDNA derived from T cells, B-cell-depleted T cells, or PBMCs. The dataset comprised deeply sampled blood TCRbeta repertoires from subjects exposed to, actively infected with, or recovered from COVID-19. The repertoires were released in a freely available public database intended as a resource for research on the immune response to SARS-CoV-2. Samples were obtained from the ongoing ImmuneRACE study (first 160 participants) and from 1,254 subjects provided by 6 global collaborators. Nearly every sample came with metadata listing a de-identified subject ID, COVID-19 status, age in years and sex. HLA class I and class II types, where available, came from metadata supplied by the sample provider rather than from assay-based typing.

The CDR3 runs 17 amino acids, cysteine and phenylalanine included. The CDR3 DNA has 51 bases and is translated from base 1. In the germline V gene (reference sequence), CDR1 corresponds to LGHDT and CDR2 to YNNKEL. At the junction V is shortened by 5 bases and J by 0 bases; bases outside the gene matches: 6. Regarding this clone: Its antigen specificity is not known. No clone much larger than this one lies a single base away; base qualities are absent.

TCRbeta CDR3 regions were amplified from genomic DNA using the immunoSEQ Assay, a bias-controlled multiplex PCR. Regarding the original processing steps: Nucleated cell counts per sample were estimated from amplification of reference gene primers within the assay. To quantify the absolute abundance of each unique TCRbeta CDR3 rearrangement, sequence reads were collapsed and filtered. Productive Simpson clonality was computed per sample as the square root of Simpson's diversity index over productive rearrangements. Drawn from immuneACCESS, this table holds only the in-frame rearrangements with V and J called that TCRdb kept. Clones are partly lost; checked studies trace under half to an unresolved V gene and leave the rest unexplained. From that table come the V and J calls and clone size; the DNA was used to work out D and trimming. The sample table holds roughly 240,000 clones, of which roughly 86% were seen once. The ten largest clones add up to about 6% of the sample.

What the research found in general, with its limitations: The amount of clinical and demographic metadata varied by source and participant and was provided uncurated.

At one collaborating source in Seattle, patients were enrolled during active infection and were followed longitudinally through the course of disease. Each collaborating institution followed its own protocols to collect whole blood in K2EDTA tubes. For TCRbeta analysis, collaborators shipped samples in one of three forms: frozen whole blood, isolated PBMCs, or DNA extracted from either of those sample types. Sequencing was performed on peripheral blood. This TCR came from a woman at least 80 years old with COVID-19, enrolled during active disease. This receptor chain uses TRBV3-1 (or the pseudogene TRBV3-2) and TRBJ2-1; the junction holds 11 bases that match TRBD2. The nucleotides read TGTGCCAGCAGCTGGGCTAGCGGGGGGCTCTCCTACAATGAGCAGTTCTTC. It is translated as CASSWASGGLSYNEQFF.